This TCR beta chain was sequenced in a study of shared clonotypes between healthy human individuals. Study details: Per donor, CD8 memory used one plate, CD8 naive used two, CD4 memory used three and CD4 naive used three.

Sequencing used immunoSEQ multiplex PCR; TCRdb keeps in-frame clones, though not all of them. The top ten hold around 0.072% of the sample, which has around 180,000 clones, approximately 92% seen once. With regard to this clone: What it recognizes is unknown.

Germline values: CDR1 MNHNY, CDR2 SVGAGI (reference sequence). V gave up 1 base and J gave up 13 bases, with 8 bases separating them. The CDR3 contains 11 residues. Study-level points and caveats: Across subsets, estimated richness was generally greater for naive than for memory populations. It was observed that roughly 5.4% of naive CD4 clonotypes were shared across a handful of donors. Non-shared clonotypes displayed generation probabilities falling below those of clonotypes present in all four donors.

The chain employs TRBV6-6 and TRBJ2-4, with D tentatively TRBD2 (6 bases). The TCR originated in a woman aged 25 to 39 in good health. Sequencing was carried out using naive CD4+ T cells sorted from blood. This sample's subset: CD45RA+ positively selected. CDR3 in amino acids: CASSYLGLQYF. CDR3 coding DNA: TGTGCCAGCAGTTACTTAGGACTACAGTACTTC.